A single sample is the source of the 24 T cell receptor beta chains below, sequenced in a study of T cells in Graves' hyperthyroidism and ophthalmopathy. RNA transcripts served as the template for amplifying TCR beta CDR3 regions. An initial round of RT-PCR targeting the TCR CDR3 relied on the HTBI primer set. TCRdb processed the multiplex PCR reads anew with MiXCR; each CDR3 protein has one entry. The table lists around 300,000 distinct CDR3 sequences, 13% of them singletons, with around 7.9% in the top ten. Sample: blood. These TCRs come from a woman aged 30 to 39 with Graves' hyperthyroidism that later progressed to Graves' ophthalmopathy.

The V call is TRBV29-1, the J call TRBJ1-2; 9 nucleotides agree with TRBD1. The germline CDR1 and CDR2 sequences are SQVTM and ANQGSEA. With V trimmed by 4 bases and J by 4 bases, 4 bases remained unmatched. The CDR3 has 13 residues. In DNA, the CDR3 is TGCAGCGTTGTGGGACAGGGACTCTATGGCTACACCTTC. Translated: CSVVGQGLYGYTF.

This clonotype was detected many times. V gene TRBV6-2 or TRBV6-3 combines with J gene TRBJ2-2, with 7 bases aligning to TRBD2. This CDR3 comprises 17 residues. Germline V CDR1 and CDR2: MNHEY, SVGEGT. Trimming took 6 bases from V and 4 from J; bases not matched to a gene: 14. The CDR3 region has the DNA TGTGCCAGCAGACCACCCCGGGGGGTTTTGGTCACCGGGGAGCTGTTTTTT. It specifies CASRPPRGVLVTGELFF.

This chain uses TRBV12-3 or TRBV12-4 with TRBJ2-1; perhaps TRBD1 as D (5 bases). The CDR3 consists of 13 residues. Deletions cut 1 base from V and 7 bases from J, with 8 bases between. DNA of the CDR3: TGTGCCAGCAGTTTAGGGGGCACAAATGAGCAGTTCTTC. It encodes CASSLGGTNEQFF.

This chain joins TRBV19 and TRBJ2-7, with D perhaps matching TRBD2 (5 bases). Trimming pared 7 bases from V and 0 bases from J, leaving 19 bases between. Germline CDR1 reads LNHDA; CDR2 reads SQIVND (reference sequence). The CDR3 consists of 16 residues. The CDR3 bases are TGTGCCAGTAAGGGAAGTGGGTGGAGGAGCTCCTACGAGCAGTACTTC. Protein sequence: CASKGSGWRSSYEQYF. Together with reference TRBV19 and TRBJ2-7, the CDR3 gives the full variable domain: DGGITQSPKYLFRKEGQNVTLSCEQNLNHDAMYWYRQDPGQGLRLIYYSQIVNDFQKGDIAEGYSVSREKKESFPLTVTSAQKNPTAFYLCASKGSGWRSSYEQYFGPGTRLTVT.

At least ten counts were recorded for this clonotype. This chain connects TRBV28 to TRBJ2-7; no reliable D call. Germline values: CDR1 MDHEN, CDR2 SYDVKM. This CDR3 is built from 13 residues. Trimming took 3 bases from V and 0 from J, leaving 6 bases between them. The CDR3 DNA follows: TGTGCCAGCAGTTTTAGGAGCTCCTACGAGCAGTACTTC. Translating gives CASSFRSSYEQYF.

This chain uses TRBV4-3 with TRBJ2-5; 10 nucleotides agree with TRBD2. The ends lost 6 bases at V and 4 bases at J; junction bases unmatched: 5. This CDR3 is 14 amino acids long. Germline V gene lookup returns CDR1 LGHNA and CDR2 YSLEER. The CDR3 DNA reads TGCGCCAGCAGTCGATCTAGCGGGAGAGAGACCCAGTACTTC. It is translated as CASSRSSGRETQYF.

This clonotype was detected ten times or more. V and J are TRBV11-2 and TRBJ2-7, with a tentative D call TRBD2 (7 bases). Per the germline V gene, CDR1 is SGHAT and CDR2 is FQNNGV. The CDR3 has 15 residues. Trimming shortened V by 5 bases and J by 2 bases, and 16 bases separated the two germline ends. The CDR3 DNA reads as TGTGCCAGCAGCCTGGGGGGGGGCGGAGCCTACGAGCAGTACTTC. Protein: CASSLGGGGAYEQYF.

This clonotype was picked up a small number of times. The chain combines TRBV20-1 with TRBJ1-4; 7 bases match TRBD1. Germline CDR1 reads DFQATT; CDR2 reads SNEGSKA (reference sequence). CDR3 size: 16 residues. V gave up 6 bases and J gave up 0 bases; unmatched junction bases: 10. The CDR3 is CSAALHRGATNEKLFF. The CDR3 bases are TGCAGTGCCGCCCTTCACAGGGGCGCAACTAATGAAAAACTGTTTTTT.

In its sample, this clonotype was seen many times. This sequence joins TRBV27 and TRBJ2-3; D is tentatively TRBD1 or TRBD2 (5 bases each). The V end lost 1 base, the J end lost 2 bases, and 13 bases lay between the germline ends. Germline values: CDR1 MNHEY, CDR2 SMNVEV (reference sequence). There are 16 residues in the CDR3. This CDR3 reads CASSLLGTATTDTQYF. CDR3 DNA: TGTGCCAGCAGTTTATTGGGGACCGCAACCACAGATACGCAGTATTTT.

As to this clonotype: A single base separates this from a much larger clone, so it may be a read error. This chain connects TRBV20-1 to TRBJ2-1; 12 bases match TRBD2. The CDR3 is 13 residues long. Germline V lookup: CDR1 DFQATT, CDR2 SNEGSKA (reference sequence). The chain's CDR3 is CSALAGGYNERFF. The CDR3 coding sequence is TGCAGTGCACTAGCGGGAGGCTACAATGAGCGGTTCTTC.

This clonotype was seen many times. This chain joins TRBV20-1 and TRBJ1-1; 7 nucleotides line up with TRBD1. Looked up from germline, CDR1 is DFQATT and CDR2 is SNEGSKA (reference sequence). V was pared by 0 bases and J by 5 bases, with 15 bases of the junction left unmatched. The CDR3 length is 17 residues. Here the CDR3 DNA reads TGCAGTGCTAGAGATAGGGGGCGGGAATCTTGGGTAACTGAAGCTTTCTTT. It encodes CSARDRGRESWVTEAFF.

The chain has TRBV10-3 and TRBJ1-1; D call uncertain. CDR1 and CDR2 from the germline V gene are ENHRY and SYGVKD. Trimming took 2 bases from V and 6 from J, leaving 16 bases between them. The CDR3 spans 15 residues. Written as DNA, the CDR3 is TGTGCCATCAGTGAGAGGTGGGCAGTAGAGGCTGAAGCTTTCTTT. Protein sequence: CAISERWAVEAEAFF.

V usage is TRBV6-1 and J usage is TRBJ2-1; TRBD2 agrees at 13 bases. From germline, CDR1 is MNHNS and CDR2 SASEGT. Trimming at V came to 4 bases and at J to 8 bases, leaving 11 bases not matched to a gene. CDR3 size: 17 residues. The CDR3 DNA reads as TGTGCCAGCAGTGCCAGGGCGACTAGCGGGAGGAGAGATGAGCAGTTCTTC. Translating it yields CASSARATSGRRDEQFF.

This clonotype has a count of ten or more. This rearrangement joins TRBV7-6 to TRBJ1-5; no clear D gene. The CDR3 is 13 amino acids. Germline CDR1 is SGHVS and CDR2 is FNYEAQ. Trimming removed 1 base from V and 7 bases from J, with 8 bases in between. CDR3 sequence (DNA): TGTGCCAGCAGCTTAGGCATCGCGCAGCCCCAGCATTTT. Protein sequence: CASSLGIAQPQHF.

This clonotype was counted a few times. This chain joins TRBV20-1 and TRBJ2-7; no reliable D call. V was trimmed by 3 bases and J by 1 base, leaving 10 bases between them. There are 13 residues in the CDR3. Germline assignment: CDR1 DFQATT and CDR2 SNEGSKA (reference sequence). CDR3 sequence (DNA): TGCAGTGCTAGGGATGACGGGTCCTACGAGCAGTACTTC. This encodes CSARDDGSYEQYF.

This chain connects TRBV11-2 to TRBJ2-7; unclear D gene. Germline V CDR1 and CDR2: SGHAT, FQNNGV. V was cut by 1 base and J by 8 bases, with 12 bases left in between. CDR3 length equals 13 residues. The CDR3 loop is CASSLASMSQQYF. The CDR3 nucleotides are TGTGCCAGCAGCTTAGCCTCCATGAGTCAGCAGTACTTC.

At least ten counts were recorded for this clonotype. This chain uses TRBV7-2 with TRBJ2-5; TRBD2 agrees at 7 bases. V gave up 0 bases and J gave up 7 bases; unmatched junction bases: 5. From germline, CDR1 is SGHTA and CDR2 FQGNSA. The CDR3 totals 14 residues. DNA of the CDR3: TGTGCCAGCAGCTTAGCGCGGGAGAGTGGGACCCAGTACTTC. It is translated as CASSLARESGTQYF.

This clonotype came up a few times. This may come from a read error, since a much larger clone is one base off. V usage is TRBV7-2 and J usage is TRBJ2-7; D is undetermined. This CDR3 contains 15 residues. Germline CDR1 is SGHTA and CDR2 is FQGNSA. CDR3 loop: CASRLAGSVLYEQYF. DNA of the CDR3: TGTGCCAGCCGCTTAGCAGGTTCTGTCTTGTACGAGCAGTACTTC.

The chain carries TRBV19 and TRBJ2-3, with a weak D call TRBD2 (6 bases). The CDR3 runs 17 residues. The V and J ends lost 6 bases and 2 bases respectively, with 21 bases between them. Germline assignment: CDR1 LNHDA and CDR2 SQIVND (reference sequence). The DNA for the CDR3 is TGTGCCAGTAGCAGAGGAGGTTTTGCGGGATTCACAGATACGCAGTATTTT. It yields the protein CASSRGGFAGFTDTQYF.

This clonotype occurred many times. V usage is TRBV27 and J usage is TRBJ2-7; 9 bases align to TRBD2. J gave up 5 bases and V 2 bases, and 13 bases lay outside the gene matches. The CDR3 contains 17 residues. Germline V gene sequence: CDR1 MNHEY, CDR2 SMNVEV (reference sequence). The CDR3 sequence: CASSLLPGLARLHEQYF. The DNA for the CDR3 is TGTGCCAGCAGTTTACTTCCAGGACTAGCGAGATTACACGAGCAGTACTTC.

The V and J genes are TRBV19 and TRBJ2-3; no definite D call. The V gene's germline CDR1 is LNHDA and CDR2 SQIVND (reference sequence). V lost 5 bases and J 1 base, leaving 7 bases between the germline ends. The CDR3 loop spans 13 amino acids. CDR3 nucleotides: TGTGCCAGTAGTGGACCGCGCACAGATACGCAGTATTTT. Translation gives CASSGPRTDTQYF.

This clonotype appeared many times. V gene TRBV13 combines with J gene TRBJ2-7; TRBD2 matches 9 bases. With V trimmed by 5 bases and J by 6 bases, 5 bases remained unmatched. Germline V gene sequence: CDR1 PRHDT, CDR2 FYEKMQ (reference sequence). The CDR3 has 13 residues. CDR3 nucleotide sequence: TGTGCCAGCAGCACCATAGCGGGAGTCGAGCAGTACTTC. Translation: CASSTIAGVEQYF. The complete variable domain, with remaining parts taken from reference TRBV13 and TRBJ2-7, reads AAGVIQSPRHLIKEKRETATLKCYPIPRHDTVYWYQQGPGQDPQFLISFYEKMQSDKGSIPDRFSAQQFSDYHSELNMSSLELGDSALYFCASSTIAGVEQYFGPGTRLTVT.

This clonotype has a count of ten or more. The rearrangement uses TRBV12-3 or TRBV12-4 and TRBJ1-1; no reliable D call. Trimming shortened V by 4 bases and J by 6 bases, and 9 bases separated the two germline ends. The length of the CDR3 is 12 residues. Here the CDR3 DNA reads TGTGCCAGCAGTTCCGCCCCTTCTGAAGCTTTCTTT. This codes for CASSSAPSEAFF.

V and J are TRBV7-8 and TRBJ2-5, with D unresolved. The CDR3 consists of 12 residues. Trimming took off 3 bases at V and 5 bases at J, with 7 bases between the two ends. Germline V lookup: CDR1 SGHVS, CDR2 FQNEAQ. CDR3: CASSLMVETQYF. CDR3 DNA: TGTGCCAGCAGCTTGATGGTCGAGACCCAGTACTTC.